This T cell receptor (beta chain) was documented in a study of shared clonotypes between healthy human individuals. Across the whole study: Donors, aged 18 to 49, were a couple of women and a few men.

Sequencing was performed with immunoSEQ multiplex PCR; in TCRdb, only in-frame clones are kept and a portion is missing. This table holds approximately 2.3 million clones, just over 90% found once. V lost 5 bases and J 1 base, leaving 11 bases between the germline ends. The CDR3 length is 14 residues. About this clone itself: The antigen remains undetermined.

The study's findings and limits: Represented diversity (both genetic and exposure-history) was limited by the small number of donors.

The sequencing sample was made of naive CD4+ T cells from PBMCs. Noted subset: CD45RA+ positively selected. The receptor was isolated from a man younger than 35 in good health. Some clones in this sample may be carry-over from other donors' samples. This chain links TRBV6-7 with TRBJ1-1; D not certain. TRBV6-7 is noted as an ORF with a role that remains uncertain. CDR3 sequence: CASSRPEGNTEAFF. The CDR3 DNA reads TGTGCCAGCAGTCGACCCGAAGGGAACACTGAAGCTTTCTTT.